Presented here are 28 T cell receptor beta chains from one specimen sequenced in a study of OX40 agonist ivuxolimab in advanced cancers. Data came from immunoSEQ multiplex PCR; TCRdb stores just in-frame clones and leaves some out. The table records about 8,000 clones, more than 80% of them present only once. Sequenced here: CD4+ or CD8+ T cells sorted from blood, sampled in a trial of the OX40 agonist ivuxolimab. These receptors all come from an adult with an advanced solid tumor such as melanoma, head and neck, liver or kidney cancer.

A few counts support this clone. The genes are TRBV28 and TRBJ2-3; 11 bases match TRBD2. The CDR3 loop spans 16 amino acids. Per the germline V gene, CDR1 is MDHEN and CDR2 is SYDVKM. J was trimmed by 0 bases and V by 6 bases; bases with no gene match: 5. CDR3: CASRPLAGGSTDTQYF. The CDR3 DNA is TGTGCCAGCAGGCCTTTAGCGGGGGGGAGCACAGATACGCAGTATTTT.

The CDR3 is CSVQGTGNTILAKNIQYF. The CDR3 DNA reads TGCAGCGTCCAAGGGACAGGGAACACCATTCTAGCCAAAAACATTCAGTACTTC. The chain couples TRBV29-1 to TRBJ2-4; 9 bases line up with TRBD1. This CDR3 contains 18 residues. Unmatched junction bases numbered 15, after V lost 6 bases and J lost 0 bases. Germline values: CDR1 SQVTM, CDR2 ANQGSEA. Using reference TRBV29-1 and TRBJ2-4 for the parts outside the CDR3, the full variable domain is SAVISQKPSRDICQRGTSLTIQCQVDSQVTMMFWYRQQPGQSLTLIATANQGSEATYESGFVIDKFPISRPNLTFSTLTVSNMSPEDSSIYLCSVQGTGNTILAKNIQYFGAGTRLSVL.

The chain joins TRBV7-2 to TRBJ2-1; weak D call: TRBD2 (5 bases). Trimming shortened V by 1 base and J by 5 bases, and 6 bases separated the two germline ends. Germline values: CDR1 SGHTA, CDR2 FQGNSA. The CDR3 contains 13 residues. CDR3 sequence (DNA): TGTGCCAGCAGCTTAGACGGGAACAATGAGCAGTTCTTC. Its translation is CASSLDGNNEQFF.

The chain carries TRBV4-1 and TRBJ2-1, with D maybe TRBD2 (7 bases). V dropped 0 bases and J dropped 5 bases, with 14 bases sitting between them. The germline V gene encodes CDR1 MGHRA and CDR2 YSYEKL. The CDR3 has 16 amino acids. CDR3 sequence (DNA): TGCGCCAGCAGCCAAGAATTAGGGGGAGGGAACAATGAGCAGTTCTTC. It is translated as CASSQELGGGNNEQFF.

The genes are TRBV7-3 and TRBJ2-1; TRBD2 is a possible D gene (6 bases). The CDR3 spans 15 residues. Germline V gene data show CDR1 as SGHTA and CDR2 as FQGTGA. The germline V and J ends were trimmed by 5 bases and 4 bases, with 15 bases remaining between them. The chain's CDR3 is CASSGSGDLYNEQFF. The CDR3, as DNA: TGTGCCAGCAGCGGGTCGGGAGATTTGTACAATGAGCAGTTCTTC.

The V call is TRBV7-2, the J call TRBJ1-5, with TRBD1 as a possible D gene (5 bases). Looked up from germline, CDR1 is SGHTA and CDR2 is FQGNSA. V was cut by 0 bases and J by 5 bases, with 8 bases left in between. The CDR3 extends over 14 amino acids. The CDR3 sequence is CASSLAGRDQPQHF. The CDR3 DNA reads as TGTGCCAGCAGCTTAGCGGGCAGGGATCAGCCCCAGCATTTT.

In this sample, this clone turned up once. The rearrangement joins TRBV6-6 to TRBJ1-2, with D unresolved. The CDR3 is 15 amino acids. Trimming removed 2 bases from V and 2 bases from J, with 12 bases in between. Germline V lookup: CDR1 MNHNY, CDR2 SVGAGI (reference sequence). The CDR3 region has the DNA TGTGCCAGCAGTTACCGCGGGCCACTGAACTATGGCTACACCTTC. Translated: CASSYRGPLNYGYTF.

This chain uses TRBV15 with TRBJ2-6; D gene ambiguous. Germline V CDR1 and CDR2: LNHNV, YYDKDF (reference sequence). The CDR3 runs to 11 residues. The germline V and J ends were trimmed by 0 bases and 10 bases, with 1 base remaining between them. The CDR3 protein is CATSRENVLTF. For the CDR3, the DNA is TGTGCCACCAGCAGAGAGAACGTCCTGACTTTC. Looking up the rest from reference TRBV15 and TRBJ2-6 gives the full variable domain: DAMVIQNPRYQVTQFGKPVTLSCSQTLNHNVMYWYQQKSSQAPKLLFHYYDKDFNNEADTPDNFQSRRPNTSFCFLDIRSPGLGDTAMYLCATSRENVLTFGAGSRLTVL.

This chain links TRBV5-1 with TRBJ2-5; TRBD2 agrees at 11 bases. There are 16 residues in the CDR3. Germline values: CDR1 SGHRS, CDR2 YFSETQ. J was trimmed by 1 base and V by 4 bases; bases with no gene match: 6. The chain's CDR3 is CASSRTSGGSQETQYF. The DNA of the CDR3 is TGCGCCAGCAGCCGAACTAGCGGGGGCTCCCAAGAGACCCAGTACTTC.

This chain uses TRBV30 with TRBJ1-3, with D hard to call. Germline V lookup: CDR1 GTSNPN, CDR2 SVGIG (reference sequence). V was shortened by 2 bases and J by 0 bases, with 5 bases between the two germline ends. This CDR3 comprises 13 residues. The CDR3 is CAWSISSGNTIYF. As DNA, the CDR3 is TGTGCCTGGAGTATCAGCTCTGGAAACACCATATATTTT.

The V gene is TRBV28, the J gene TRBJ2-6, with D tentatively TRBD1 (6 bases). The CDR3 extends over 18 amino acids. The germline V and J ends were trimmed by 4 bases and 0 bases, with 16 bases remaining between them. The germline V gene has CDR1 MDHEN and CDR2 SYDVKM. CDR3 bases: TGTGCCAGCAGTTATCTCCGGGACACCTACTCTGGGGCCAACGTCCTGACTTTC. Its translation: CASSYLRDTYSGANVLTF.

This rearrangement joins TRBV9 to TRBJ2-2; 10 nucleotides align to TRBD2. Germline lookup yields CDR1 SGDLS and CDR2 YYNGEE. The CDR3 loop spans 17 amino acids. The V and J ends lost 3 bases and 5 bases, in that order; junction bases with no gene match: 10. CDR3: CASSARSGRAKTGELFF. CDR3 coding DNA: TGTGCCAGCAGCGCCCGCAGCGGGAGGGCCAAGACCGGGGAGCTGTTTTTT.

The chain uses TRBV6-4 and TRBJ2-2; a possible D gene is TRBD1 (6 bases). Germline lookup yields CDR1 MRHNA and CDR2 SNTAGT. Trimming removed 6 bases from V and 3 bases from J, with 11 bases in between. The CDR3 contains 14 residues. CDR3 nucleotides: TGTGCCAGCAGAAGACAGGTGGACACCGGGGAGCTGTTTTTT. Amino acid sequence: CASRRQVDTGELFF.

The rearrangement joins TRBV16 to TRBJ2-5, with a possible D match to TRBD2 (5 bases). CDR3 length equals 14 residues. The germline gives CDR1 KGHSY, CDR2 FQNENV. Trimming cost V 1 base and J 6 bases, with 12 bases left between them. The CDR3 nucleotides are TGTGCCAGCAGCCAATATGGGGAGTACCAGACCCAGTACTTC. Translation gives CASSQYGEYQTQYF.

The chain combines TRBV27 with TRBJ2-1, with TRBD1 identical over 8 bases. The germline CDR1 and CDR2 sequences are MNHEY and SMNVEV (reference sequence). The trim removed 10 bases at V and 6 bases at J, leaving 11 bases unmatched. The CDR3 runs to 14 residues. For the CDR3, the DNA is TGTGCCACCCACAGGACAGGGACGGCCAATGAGCAGTTCTTC. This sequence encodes CATHRTGTANEQFF.

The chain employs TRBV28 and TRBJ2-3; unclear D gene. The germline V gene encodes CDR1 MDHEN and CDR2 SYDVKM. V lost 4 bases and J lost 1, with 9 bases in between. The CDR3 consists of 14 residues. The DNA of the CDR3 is TGTGCCAGCAGTTCCGGGTTGGGCACAGATACGCAGTATTTT. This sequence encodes CASSSGLGTDTQYF.

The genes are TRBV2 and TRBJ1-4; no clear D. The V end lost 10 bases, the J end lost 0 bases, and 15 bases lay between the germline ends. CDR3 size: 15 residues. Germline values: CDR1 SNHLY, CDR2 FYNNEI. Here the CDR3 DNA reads TGTGCCACACGAGGGAGGAGTGCAACTAATGAAAAACTGTTTTTT. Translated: CATRGRSATNEKLFF.

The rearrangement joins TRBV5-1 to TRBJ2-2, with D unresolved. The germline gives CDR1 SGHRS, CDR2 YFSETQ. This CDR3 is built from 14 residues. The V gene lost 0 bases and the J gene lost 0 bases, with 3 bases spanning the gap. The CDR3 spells CASSLETNTGELFF. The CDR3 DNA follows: TGCGCCAGCAGCTTGGAAACGAACACCGGGGAGCTGTTTTTT.

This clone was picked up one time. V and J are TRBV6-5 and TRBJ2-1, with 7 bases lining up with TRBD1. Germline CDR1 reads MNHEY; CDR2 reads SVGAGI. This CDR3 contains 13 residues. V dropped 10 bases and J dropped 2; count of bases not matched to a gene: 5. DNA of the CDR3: TGTGCCACGAGGGGGACAGCCTACAATGAGCAGTTCTTC. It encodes CATRGTAYNEQFF.

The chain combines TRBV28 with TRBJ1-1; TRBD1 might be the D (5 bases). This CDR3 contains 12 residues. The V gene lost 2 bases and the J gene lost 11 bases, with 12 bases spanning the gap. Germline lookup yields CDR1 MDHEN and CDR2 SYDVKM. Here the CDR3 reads CASSLEGLNAFF. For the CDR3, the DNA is TGTGCCAGCAGTTTAGAGGGGTTAAACGCTTTCTTT. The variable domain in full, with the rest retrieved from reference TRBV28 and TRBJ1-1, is DVKVTQSSRYLVKRTGEKVFLECVQDMDHENMFWYRQDPGLGLRLIYFSYDVKMKEKGDIPEGYSVSREKKERFSLILESASTNQTSMYLCASSLEGLNAFFGQGTRLTVV.

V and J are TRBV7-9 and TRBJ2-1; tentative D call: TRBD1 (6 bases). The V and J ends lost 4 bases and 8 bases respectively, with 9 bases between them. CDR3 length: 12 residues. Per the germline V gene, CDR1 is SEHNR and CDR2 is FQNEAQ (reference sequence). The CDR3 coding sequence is TGTGCCAGCAGCTCCAGGGGAGATGAGCAGTTCTTC. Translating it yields CASSSRGDEQFF.

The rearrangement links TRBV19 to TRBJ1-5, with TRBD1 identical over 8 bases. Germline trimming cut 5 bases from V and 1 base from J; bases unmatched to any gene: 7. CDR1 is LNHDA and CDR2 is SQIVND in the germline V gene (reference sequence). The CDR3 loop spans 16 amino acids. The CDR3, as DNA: TGTGCCAGTAGTCCTGGGACAGGACGGAGCAATCAGCCCCAGCATTTT. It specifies CASSPGTGRSNQPQHF.

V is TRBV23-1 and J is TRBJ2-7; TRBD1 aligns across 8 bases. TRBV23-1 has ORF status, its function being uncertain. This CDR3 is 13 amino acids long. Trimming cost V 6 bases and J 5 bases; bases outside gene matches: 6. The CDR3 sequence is CASSQGASNEQYF. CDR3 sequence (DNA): TGCGCCAGCAGCCAGGGGGCGTCTAACGAGCAGTACTTC.

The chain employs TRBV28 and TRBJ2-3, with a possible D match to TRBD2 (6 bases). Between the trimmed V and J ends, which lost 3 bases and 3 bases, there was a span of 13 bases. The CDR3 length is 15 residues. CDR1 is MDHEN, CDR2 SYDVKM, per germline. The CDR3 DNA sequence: TGTGCCAGCAGTTTCGGCGTGGGGGGAACAGATACGCAGTATTTT. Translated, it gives CASSFGVGGTDTQYF.

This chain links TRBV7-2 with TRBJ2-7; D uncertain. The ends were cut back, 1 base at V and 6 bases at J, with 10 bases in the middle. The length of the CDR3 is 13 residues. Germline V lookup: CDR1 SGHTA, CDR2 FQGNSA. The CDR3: CASSLVGWAEQYF. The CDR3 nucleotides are TGTGCCAGCAGCTTAGTGGGGTGGGCCGAGCAGTACTTC.

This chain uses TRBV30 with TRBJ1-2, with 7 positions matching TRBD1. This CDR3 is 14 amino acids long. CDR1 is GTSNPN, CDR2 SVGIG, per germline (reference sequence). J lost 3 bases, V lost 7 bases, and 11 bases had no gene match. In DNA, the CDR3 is TGTGCCTTACAGGTACAGGGGCGCTACTATGGCTACACCTTC. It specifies CALQVQGRYYGYTF.

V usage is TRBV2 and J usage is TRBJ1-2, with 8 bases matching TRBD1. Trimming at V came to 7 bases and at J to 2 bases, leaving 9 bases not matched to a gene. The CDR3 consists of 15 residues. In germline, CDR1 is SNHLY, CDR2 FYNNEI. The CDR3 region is CASKAAGQGNYGYTF. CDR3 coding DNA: TGTGCCAGCAAAGCCGCCGGACAGGGCAACTATGGCTACACCTTC.

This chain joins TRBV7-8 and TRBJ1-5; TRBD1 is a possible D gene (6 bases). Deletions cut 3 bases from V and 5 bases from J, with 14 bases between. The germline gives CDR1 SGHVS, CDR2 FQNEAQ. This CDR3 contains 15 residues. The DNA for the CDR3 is TGTGCCAGCAGCTTCGGCAGGGACATCCATCAGCCCCAGCATTTT. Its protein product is CASSFGRDIHQPQHF.